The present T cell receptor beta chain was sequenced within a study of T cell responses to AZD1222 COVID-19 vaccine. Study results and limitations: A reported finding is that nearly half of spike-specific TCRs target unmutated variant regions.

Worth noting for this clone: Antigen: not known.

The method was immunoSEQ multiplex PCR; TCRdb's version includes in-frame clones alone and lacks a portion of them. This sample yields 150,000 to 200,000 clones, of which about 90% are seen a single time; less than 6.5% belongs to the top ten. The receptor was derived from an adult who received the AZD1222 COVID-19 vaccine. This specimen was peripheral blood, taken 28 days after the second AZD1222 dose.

CDR3 nucleotides: TGTGCCAGCAGCTTAGTCCCGGGACTAGCGGGAACCCTGTCCTACGAGCAGTACTTC. This translates into CASSLVPGLAGTLSYEQYF. This rearrangement joins TRBV7-2 to TRBJ2-7, with 13 bases fitting TRBD2. This CDR3 comprises 19 residues. Germline V gene lookup returns CDR1 SGHTA and CDR2 FQGNSA. J lost 1 base, V lost 1 base, and 10 bases had no gene match.